Listed below are T cell receptor beta chains from one sample, sequenced in a study of cytomegalovirus exposure and HLA in healthy donors. Sequencing was performed with immunoSEQ multiplex PCR; in TCRdb, only in-frame clones are kept and a portion is missing. This repertoire comprises under 130,000 clones; its ten largest clones make up around 0.59%. The material sequenced was PBMCs. The receptor source for this set is a man aged 50 to 60 in good health and CMV-seronegative. CDR3s include the opening cysteine and the closing phenylalanine or tryptophan. A D gene is named only where the DNA matches it firmly.

CDR3 protein,CDR3 DNA,J gene,V gene,CDR3 length,D gene
CASSQVAEGSYNSPLHF,TGCGCCAGCAGCCAAGTCGCAGAGGGATCCTATAATTCACCCCTCCACTTT,TRBJ1-6,TRBV4-3,17,.
CSAISNYGYTF,TGCAGTGCTATATCCAACTATGGCTACACCTTC,TRBJ1-2,TRBV20-1,11,.
CASSSRDGQKETYEQYF,TGTGCCAGCAGTTCACGTGACGGACAGAAAGAGACCTACGAGCAGTACTTC,TRBJ2-7,TRBV27,17,.
CASSPPFRTDPGSGANVLTF,TGTGCCAGCTCACCACCGTTTAGGACAGACCCCGGCTCTGGGGCCAACGTCCTGACTTTC,TRBJ2-6,TRBV18,20,.
CASSETPLSNQPQHF,TGTGCCAGCAGTGAGACACCTCTTAGCAATCAGCCCCAGCATTTT,TRBJ1-5,TRBV6-1,15,.
CASSPDRSAYEQYF,TGCGCCAGCAGCCCGGACAGGTCCGCCTACGAGCAGTACTTC,TRBJ2-7,TRBV5-1,14,TRBD1
CASSLARTSGIADTQYF,TGTGCCAGCAGCTTAGCCCGGACTAGCGGGATAGCAGATACGCAGTATTTT,TRBJ2-3,TRBV7-2,17,TRBD2
CASSLVTVLHNEQFF,TGTGCCAGCAGCTTAGTTACGGTCCTCCATAATGAGCAGTTCTTC,TRBJ2-1,TRBV11-3,15,.
CASGLWTGGLTGELFF,TGTGCTAGTGGTTTGTGGACAGGGGGCTTGACCGGGGAGCTGTTTTTT,TRBJ2-2,TRBV12-5,16,TRBD1
CASSSQPHSAFYTDTQYF,TGTGCCAGCAGTTCACAACCCCATTCCGCCTTTTACACAGATACGCAGTATTTT,TRBJ2-3,TRBV27,18,.
CASSTGTSGTEAFF,TGCGCCAGCAGCACCGGGACATCGGGAACTGAAGCTTTCTTT,TRBJ1-1,TRBV5-1,14,.
CASSVGGNTGELFF,TGTGCCAGCAGCGTAGGGGGCAACACCGGGGAGCTGTTTTTT,TRBJ2-2,TRBV9,14,.
CASSRDSGSREQYF,TGCGCCAGCAGCCGGGACAGTGGATCGCGGGAGCAGTACTTC,TRBJ2-7,TRBV5-1,14,TRBD1
CASRDKGNEQFF,TGTGCCAGCAGGGACAAGGGCAATGAGCAGTTCTTC,TRBJ2-1,TRBV6-5,12,.
CASSPRDRITDTQYF,TGTGCCAGCTCACCACGGGACAGAATAACAGATACGCAGTATTTT,TRBJ2-3,TRBV18,15,TRBD1
CASSGKSGGYGYTF,TGTGCCAGCAGCGGAAAATCGGGGGGGTACGGCTACACCTTC,TRBJ1-2,TRBV5-4,14,.
CASSSRRLAGGLETQYF,TGTGCCAGCAGCTCCCGACGACTAGCGGGGGGGCTGGAGACCCAGTACTTC,TRBJ2-5,TRBV7-2,17,TRBD2
CASSLWGGGYEQYF,TGTGCCAGCAGCTTATGGGGCGGGGGCTACGAGCAGTACTTC,TRBJ2-7,TRBV7-2,14,TRBD2
CASSQDWSGELFF,TGTGCCAGCAGCCAAGATTGGAGCGGGGAGCTGTTTTTT,TRBJ2-2,TRBV4-2,13,.
CASSRGFGAFF,TGTGCCAGCAGTAGGGGTTTCGGAGCTTTCTTT,TRBJ1-1,TRBV2,11,.
CASSQERLQRTDTQYF,TGCGCCAGCAGCCAAGAGAGGCTTCAGAGGACAGATACGCAGTATTTT,TRBJ2-3,TRBV4-1,16,.
CASSAASTPLHF,TGTGCCAGCAGCGCCGCATCTACACCCCTCCACTTT,TRBJ1-6,TRBV9,12,.
CASRRTGGLEAFF,TGTGCCAGCAGGCGGACAGGGGGCCTTGAAGCTTTCTTT,TRBJ1-1,TRBV2,13,TRBD1
CASSRRTSGGAGEQFF,TGCGCCAGCAGCAGACGGACTAGCGGGGGGGCAGGAGAGCAGTTCTTC,TRBJ2-1,TRBV4-3,16,TRBD2
CASSASVTGNYGYTF,TGTGCCAGCAGTGCGTCCGTGACAGGGAACTATGGCTACACCTTC,TRBJ1-2,TRBV2,15,TRBD1
CASSQVGGHSYEQYF,TGTGCCAGCAGCCAAGTAGGGGGACATAGTTACGAGCAGTACTTC,TRBJ2-7,TRBV14,15,.
CASSSIPGDRTPWSYGYTF,TGTGCCAGCAGCTCCATCCCCGGGGACAGGACGCCGTGGTCCTATGGCTACACCTTC,TRBJ1-2,TRBV7-2,19,TRBD1
CASSLDSPETYEQYF,TGCGCCAGCAGCTTGGATTCTCCGGAGACCTACGAGCAGTACTTC,TRBJ2-7,TRBV5-1,15,.
CASSPGREADTQYF,TGTGCCAGCAGCCCCGGACGGGAGGCAGATACGCAGTATTTT,TRBJ2-3,TRBV7-9,14,TRBD2
CASSLGQGKDTQYF,TGCGCCAGCAGCTTGGGACAGGGGAAAGATACGCAGTATTTT,TRBJ2-3,TRBV5-1,14,TRBD1
CASSLGFISGQETQYF,TGTGCCAGCAGCTTAGGTTTTATTAGCGGCCAAGAGACCCAGTACTTC,TRBJ2-5,TRBV7-9,16,.
CASSLTVPDVYGYTF,TGTGCCAGCAGCTTGACAGTTCCCGACGTCTATGGCTACACCTTC,TRBJ1-2,TRBV5-4,15,.
CASSQDLGGFDTEAFF,TGCGCCAGCAGCCAAGATCTGGGGGGTTTCGACACTGAAGCTTTCTTT,TRBJ1-1,TRBV4-3,16,.
CASSSGGGNIQYF,TGTGCCAGTAGTAGCGGGGGGGGAAACATTCAGTACTTC,TRBJ2-4,TRBV19,13,TRBD2
CAWNSGRAYEQYF,TGTGCCTGGAACAGCGGGAGGGCTTACGAGCAGTACTTC,TRBJ2-7,TRBV30,13,TRBD2
CASSKRGTGSYNEQFF,TGTGCCAGCAGCAAAAGGGGTACGGGCTCCTACAATGAGCAGTTCTTC,TRBJ2-1,TRBV11-2,16,.
CASSLTGNQPQHF,TGTGCCAGCAGCCTCACAGGGAATCAGCCCCAGCATTTT,TRBJ1-5,TRBV2,13,.
CASSMWGQGARETQYF,TGTGCCAGTAGTATGTGGGGGCAGGGGGCTCGAGAGACCCAGTACTTC,TRBJ2-5,TRBV19,16,TRBD1
CASAEGQAANGYTF,TGCGCCAGCGCGGAGGGGCAGGCTGCCAATGGCTACACCTTC,TRBJ1-2,TRBV5-1,14,.
CASTPTRANYGYTF,TGTGCCAGCACCCCGACCCGGGCTAACTATGGCTACACCTTC,TRBJ1-2,TRBV7-9,14,.
CASHDFGGENTEAFF,TGTGCCAGCCACGACTTCGGAGGGGAGAACACTGAAGCTTTCTTT,TRBJ1-1,TRBV19,15,.
CASSLPRVGSYEQYF,TGCGCCAGCAGCTTGCCCAGGGTAGGGTCCTACGAGCAGTACTTC,TRBJ2-7,TRBV5-1,15,.
CASSEASLRAEAFF,TGTGCCAGCAGTGAAGCGTCCCTAAGAGCTGAAGCTTTCTTT,TRBJ1-1,TRBV6-1,14,.
CASSLARTGTYEQYF,TGTGCCAGCAGCTTAGCCCGGACAGGCACCTACGAGCAGTACTTC,TRBJ2-7,TRBV13,15,TRBD1
CASSPRTVSYEQYF,TGTGCCAGCAGCCCACGGACAGTCTCCTACGAGCAGTACTTC,TRBJ2-7,TRBV4-2,14,.
CASSSRDSPNQPQHF,TGTGCCAGCAGTTCCAGGGATAGCCCTAATCAGCCCCAGCATTTT,TRBJ1-5,TRBV6-1,15,.
CATSWGLVASGKYNEQFF,TGTGCCACCAGCTGGGGTTTGGTGGCTAGCGGCAAATACAATGAGCAGTTCTTC,TRBJ2-1,TRBV15,18,TRBD2
CASSLGGEGGTDTQYF,TGTGCCAGCAGCTTAGGCGGGGAGGGAGGCACAGATACGCAGTATTTT,TRBJ2-3,TRBV7-3,16,TRBD2